This T cell receptor beta chain was captured by sequencing in a study of blood T cell repertoires in COVID-19. Background on the study: The United States, Italy and Spain provided the acute and convalescent COVID-19 samples. T cells, B-cell-depleted T cells, or PBMCs provided the cDNA or gDNA that served as material.

This CDR3 is built from 14 residues. The V segment lost 2 bases and the J segment 0 bases; nucleotides outside the gene matches: 1. Germline values: CDR1 SGHDT, CDR2 YYEEEE. Original handling: Quantification of nucleated cells was approximated via reference gene primer amplification. Method: immunoSEQ multiplex PCR; TCRdb's copy keeps in-frame clones and lacks some. Clonal size and the V and J genes are those of that table, whereas D and trimming came from the DNA. The sample contains around 50,000 clones, about 82% of which appear only once. The chain carries TRBV5-6 and TRBJ1-1, with 7 positions matching TRBD1. The TCR was taken from a woman aged 80 or over with acute or convalescent COVID-19. Sequenced: peripheral blood. CDR3 protein: CASSFGTVNTEAFF. The DNA for the CDR3 is TGTGCCAGCAGCTTCGGGACAGTGAACACTGAAGCTTTCTTT.